This T cell receptor (beta chain) is from a study of long-term antiretroviral therapy in people with HIV. The authors ran the immunoSEQ assay, v3.0, at survey level. Data came from immunoSEQ multiplex PCR; TCRdb stores just in-frame clones and leaves some out. The sample lists about 30,000 clones, under 85% seen once, with just under 8.5% in the top ten. Trimming stripped 3 bases from V and 1 base from J, with 9 bases between. CDR1 and CDR2 (germline): SGHAT, FQNNGV. This CDR3 is built from 15 residues. Per donor, at least one pre-ART and at least two post-ART PBMC samples were obtained. Until DNA extraction, the samples held between about 1-10 million cryopreserved PBMC.

Sequences were derived from unsorted PBMCs, sampled 3 years after starting antiretroviral therapy. The receptor was derived from a man in his forties with HIV. V and J are TRBV11-2 and TRBJ2-2; D remains ambiguous. CDR3 protein: CASSFWTGNTGELFF. CDR3 in DNA: TGTGCCAGCAGCTTCTGGACGGGGAACACCGGGGAGCTGTTTTTT.